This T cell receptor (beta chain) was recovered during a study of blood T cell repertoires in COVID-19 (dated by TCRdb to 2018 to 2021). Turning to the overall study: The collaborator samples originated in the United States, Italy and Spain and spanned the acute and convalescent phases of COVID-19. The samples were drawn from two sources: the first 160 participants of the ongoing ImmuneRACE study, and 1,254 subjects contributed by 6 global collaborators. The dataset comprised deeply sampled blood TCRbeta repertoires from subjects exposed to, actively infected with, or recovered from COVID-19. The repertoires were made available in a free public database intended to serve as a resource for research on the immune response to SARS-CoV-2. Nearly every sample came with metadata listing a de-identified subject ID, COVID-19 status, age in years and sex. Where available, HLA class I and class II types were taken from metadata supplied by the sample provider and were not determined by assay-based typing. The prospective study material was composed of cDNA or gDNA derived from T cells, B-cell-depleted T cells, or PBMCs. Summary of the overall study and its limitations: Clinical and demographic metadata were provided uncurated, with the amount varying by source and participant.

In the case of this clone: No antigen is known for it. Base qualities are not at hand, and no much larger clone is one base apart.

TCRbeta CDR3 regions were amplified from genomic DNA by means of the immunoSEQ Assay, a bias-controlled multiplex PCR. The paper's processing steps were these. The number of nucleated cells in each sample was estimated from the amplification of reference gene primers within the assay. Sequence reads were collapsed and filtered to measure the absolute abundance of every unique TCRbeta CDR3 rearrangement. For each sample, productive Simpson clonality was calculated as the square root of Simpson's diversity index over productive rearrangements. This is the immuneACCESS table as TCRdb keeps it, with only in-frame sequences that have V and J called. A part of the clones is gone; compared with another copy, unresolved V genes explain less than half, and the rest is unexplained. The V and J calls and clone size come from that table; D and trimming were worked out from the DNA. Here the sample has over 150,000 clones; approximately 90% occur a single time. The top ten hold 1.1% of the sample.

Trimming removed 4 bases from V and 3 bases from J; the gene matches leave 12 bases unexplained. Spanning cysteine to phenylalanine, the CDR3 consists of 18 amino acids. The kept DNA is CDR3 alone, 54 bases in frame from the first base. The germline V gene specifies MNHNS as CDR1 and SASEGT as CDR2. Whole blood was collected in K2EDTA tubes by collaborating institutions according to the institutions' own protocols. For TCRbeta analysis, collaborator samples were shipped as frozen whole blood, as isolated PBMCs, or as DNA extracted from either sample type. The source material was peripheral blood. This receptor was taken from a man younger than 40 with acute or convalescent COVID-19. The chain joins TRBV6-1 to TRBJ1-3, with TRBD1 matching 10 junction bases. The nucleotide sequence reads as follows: TGTGCCAGCAGTGCACGAGCCGGGACAGGGGCTGGTGGAAACACCATATATTTT. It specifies CASSARAGTGAGGNTIYF.